This TCR beta chain was captured by sequencing in a study of Ad26.COV2.S vaccination and SARS-CoV-2 variants. The overall study: Participant was drawn from the COV1001 Ad26.COV2.S trial arm.

Documented treatment: 15 to 20 received Ad26.COV2.S at low or high dose, single or two shots; 5 received placebo; per-sample allocation not given. Sampling took place 63 days after the first vaccine or placebo injection. This person who donated was an adult of 18-55 years in Boston. Sequencing was performed with immunoSEQ multiplex PCR; in TCRdb, only in-frame clones are kept and a portion is missing. The table lists about 410,000 clones, 70% to 90% of them singletons. This clone appeared many times. Its specificity is unknown. Findings and limits, study-wide: Vaccine and placebo recipients had similar non-spike TCR breadth. Spike-specific responses of CD8+ and CD4+ T cells were reported to display substantial breadth after vaccination.

V was shortened by 6 bases and J by 0 bases, with 11 bases between the two germline ends. The CDR3 totals 14 residues. Germline CDR1 is MNHEY and CDR2 is SMNVEV (reference sequence). Material: peripheral blood, obtained in a trial of Ad26.COV2.S vaccine versus placebo. This chain connects TRBV27 to TRBJ1-1; the D is unclear. This TCR came from a person between 18 and 65 years old who received the Ad26.COV2.S COVID-19 vaccine or a placebo. The CDR3 protein is CASSQPGLNTEAFF. CDR3 DNA: TGTGCCAGCAGCCAACCTGGCCTGAACACTGAAGCTTTCTTT.